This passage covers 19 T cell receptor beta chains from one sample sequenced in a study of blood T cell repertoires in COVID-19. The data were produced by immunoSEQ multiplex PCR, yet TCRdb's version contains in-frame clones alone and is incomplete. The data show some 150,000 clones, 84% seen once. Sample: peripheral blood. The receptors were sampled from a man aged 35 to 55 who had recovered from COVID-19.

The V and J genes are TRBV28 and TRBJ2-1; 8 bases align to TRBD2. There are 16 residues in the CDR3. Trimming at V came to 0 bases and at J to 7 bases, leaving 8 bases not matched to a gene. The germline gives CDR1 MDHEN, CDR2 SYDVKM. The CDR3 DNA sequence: TGTGCCAGCAGTTTATGGCGAGCGGGAGCTCTAAATGAGCAGTTCTTC. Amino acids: CASSLWRAGALNEQFF.

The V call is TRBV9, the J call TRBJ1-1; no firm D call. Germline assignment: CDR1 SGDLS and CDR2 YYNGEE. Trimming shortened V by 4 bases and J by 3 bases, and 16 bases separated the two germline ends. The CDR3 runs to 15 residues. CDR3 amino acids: CASSRLSGRDTEAFF. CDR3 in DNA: TGTGCCAGCAGCCGACTATCTGGGAGGGACACTGAAGCTTTCTTT.

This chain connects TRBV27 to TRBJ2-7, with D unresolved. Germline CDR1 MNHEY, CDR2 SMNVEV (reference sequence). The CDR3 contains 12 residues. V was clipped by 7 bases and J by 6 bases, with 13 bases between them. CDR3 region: CASKGLGGEQYF. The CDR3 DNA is TGTGCCAGCAAAGGATTAGGCGGCGAGCAGTACTTC.

The DNA for the CDR3 is TGTGCCTGGAGTACGCGGAGTGAGGAAAAACTGTTTTTT. Translated, it gives CAWSTRSEEKLFF. J is TRBJ1-4 and V is TRBV30; D uncertain. The germline gives CDR1 GTSNPN, CDR2 SVGIG (reference sequence). This CDR3 region has 13 residues. Deletions cut 2 bases from V and 8 bases from J, with 12 bases between.

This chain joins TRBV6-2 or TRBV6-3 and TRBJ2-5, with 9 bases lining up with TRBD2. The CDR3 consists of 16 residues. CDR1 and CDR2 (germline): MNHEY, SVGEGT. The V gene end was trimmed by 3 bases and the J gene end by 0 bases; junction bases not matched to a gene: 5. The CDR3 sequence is CASSYLASGDQETQYF. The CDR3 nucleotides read TGTGCCAGCAGTTATTTGGCTAGCGGGGACCAAGAGACCCAGTACTTC.

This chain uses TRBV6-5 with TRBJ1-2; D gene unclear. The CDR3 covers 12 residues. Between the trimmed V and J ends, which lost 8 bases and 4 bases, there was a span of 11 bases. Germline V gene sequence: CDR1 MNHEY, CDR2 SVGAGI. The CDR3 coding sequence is TGTGCCAGCGAACCAAGACTCTATGGCTACACCTTC. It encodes CASEPRLYGYTF.

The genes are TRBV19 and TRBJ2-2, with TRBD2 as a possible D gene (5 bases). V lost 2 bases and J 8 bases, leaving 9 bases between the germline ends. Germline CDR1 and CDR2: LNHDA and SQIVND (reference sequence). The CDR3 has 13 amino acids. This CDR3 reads CASSITGSGELFF. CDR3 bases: TGTGCCAGTAGTATAACGGGATCTGGGGAGCTGTTTTTT.

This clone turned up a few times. CDR3 amino acids: CASSSLSGGGTNGELFF. As DNA, the CDR3 is TGTGCCAGCAGCTCCCTTTCCGGCGGGGGGACGAACGGGGAGCTGTTTTTT. This rearrangement joins TRBV5-4 to TRBJ2-2; 8 bases agree with TRBD2. Germline V lookup: CDR1 SGHNT, CDR2 YYREEE (reference sequence). After removal of 3 bases from V and 7 bases from J, the junction contained 14 bases not matched to a gene. There are 17 residues in the CDR3.

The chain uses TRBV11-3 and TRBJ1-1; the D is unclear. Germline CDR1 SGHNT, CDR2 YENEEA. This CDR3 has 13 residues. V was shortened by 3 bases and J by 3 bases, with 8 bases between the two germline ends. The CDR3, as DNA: TGTGCCAGCAGCTTCGGGGAGGACACTGAAGCTTTCTTT. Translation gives CASSFGEDTEAFF. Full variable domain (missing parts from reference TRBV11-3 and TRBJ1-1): EAGVVQSPRYKIIEKKQPVAFWCNPISGHNTLYWYLQNLGQGPELLIRYENEEAVDDSQLPKDRFSAERLKGVDSTLKIQPAELGDSAVYLCASSFGEDTEAFFGQGTRLTVV.

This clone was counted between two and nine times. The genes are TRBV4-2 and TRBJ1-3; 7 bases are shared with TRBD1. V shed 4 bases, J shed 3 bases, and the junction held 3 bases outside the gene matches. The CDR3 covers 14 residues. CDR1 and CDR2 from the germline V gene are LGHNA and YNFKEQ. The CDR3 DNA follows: TGTGCCAGCAGCCTCGGGACAGTTGGAAACACCATATATTTT. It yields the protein CASSLGTVGNTIYF.

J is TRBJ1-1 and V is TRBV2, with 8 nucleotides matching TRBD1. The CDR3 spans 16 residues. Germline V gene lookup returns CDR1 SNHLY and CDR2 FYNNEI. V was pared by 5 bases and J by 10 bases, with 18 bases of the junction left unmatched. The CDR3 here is CASSSLHGRRGLVAFF. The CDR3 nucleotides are TGTGCCAGCAGTTCCTTACATGGGCGCAGGGGGCTAGTAGCTTTCTTT.

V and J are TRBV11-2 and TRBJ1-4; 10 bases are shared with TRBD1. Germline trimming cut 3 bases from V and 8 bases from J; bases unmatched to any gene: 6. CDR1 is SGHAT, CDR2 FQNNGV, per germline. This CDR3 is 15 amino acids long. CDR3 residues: CASSFGDRGWEKLFF. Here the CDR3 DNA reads TGTGCCAGCAGCTTTGGGGACAGGGGATGGGAAAAACTGTTTTTT. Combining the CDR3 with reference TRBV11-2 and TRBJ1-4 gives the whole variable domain EAGVAQSPRYKIIEKRQSVAFWCNPISGHATLYWYQQILGQGPKLLIQFQNNGVVDDSQLPKDRFSAERLKGVDSTLKIQPAKLEDSAVYLCASSFGDRGWEKLFFGSGTQLSVL.

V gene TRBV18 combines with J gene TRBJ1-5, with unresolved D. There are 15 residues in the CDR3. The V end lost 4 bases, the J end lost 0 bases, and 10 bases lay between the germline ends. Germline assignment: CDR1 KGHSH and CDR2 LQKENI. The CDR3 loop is CASSLGILSNQPQHF. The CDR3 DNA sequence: TGTGCCAGCTCACTGGGCATCCTTAGCAATCAGCCCCAGCATTTT.

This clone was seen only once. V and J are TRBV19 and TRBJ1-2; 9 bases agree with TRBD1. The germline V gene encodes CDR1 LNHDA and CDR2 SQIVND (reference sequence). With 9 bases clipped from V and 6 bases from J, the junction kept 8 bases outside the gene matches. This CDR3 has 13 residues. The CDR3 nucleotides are TGTGCCAGCCGACCCCGGACAGGGGATGGCTACACCTTC. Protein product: CASRPRTGDGYTF.

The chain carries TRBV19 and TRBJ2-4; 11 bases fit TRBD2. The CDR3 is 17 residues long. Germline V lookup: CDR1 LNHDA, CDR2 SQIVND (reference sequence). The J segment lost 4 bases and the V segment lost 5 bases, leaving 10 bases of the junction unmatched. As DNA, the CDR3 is TGTGCCAGTAGTTCGGGACTAGCGGTGATTTATAAAAACATTCAGTACTTC. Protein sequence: CASSSGLAVIYKNIQYF.

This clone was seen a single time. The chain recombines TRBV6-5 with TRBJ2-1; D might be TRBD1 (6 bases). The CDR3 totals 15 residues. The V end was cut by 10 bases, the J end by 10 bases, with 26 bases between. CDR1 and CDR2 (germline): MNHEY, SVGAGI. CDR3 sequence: CATLRRGSLLREQFF. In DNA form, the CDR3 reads TGTGCCACTCTTCGAAGGGGGTCGTTGCTAAGGGAGCAGTTCTTC.

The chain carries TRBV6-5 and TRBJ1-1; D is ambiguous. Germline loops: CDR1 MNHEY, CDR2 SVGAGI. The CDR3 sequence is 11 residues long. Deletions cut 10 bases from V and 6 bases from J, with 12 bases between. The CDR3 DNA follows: TGTGCCACGACCGAGGCCCCTGAAGCTTTCTTT. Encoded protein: CATTEAPEAFF.

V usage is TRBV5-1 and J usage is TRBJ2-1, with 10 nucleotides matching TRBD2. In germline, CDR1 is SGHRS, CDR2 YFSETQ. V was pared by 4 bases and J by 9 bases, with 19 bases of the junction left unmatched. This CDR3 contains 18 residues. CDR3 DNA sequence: TGCGCCAGCAGCACCTTTTCCAGAGCGGGAGGGGGATTAGGTGAGCAGTTCTTC. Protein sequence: CASSTFSRAGGGLGEQFF.

The CDR3 coding sequence is TGTGCCAGCAGCTTAGCTGCACACCAAACCGGGGAGCTGTTTTTT. The encoded protein is CASSLAAHQTGELFF. This chain links TRBV7-6 with TRBJ2-2; D unclear. The CDR3 is made up of 15 amino acids. The V gene's germline CDR1 is SGHVS and CDR2 FNYEAQ. Between the trimmed V and J ends, which lost 0 bases and 5 bases, there was a span of 10 bases.